The clone carrying this TCR beta chain was detected only a few times. Its specificity is unknown. The sample's time point: newly diagnosed GD, antithyroid drugs for less than 3 months. Researchers made the TCR library from RNA that was extracted from PBMCs. Graves' disease diagnosis relied on American Thyroid Association guidelines. It was an endocrinology department in Xi'an, China, that provided the patients. CDR3 size: 15 residues. CDR1 and CDR2 from the germline V gene are LGHNA and YNFKEQ. V lost 2 bases and J 0 bases, leaving 11 bases between the germline ends. This sample was included in a study of regulatory T cells in long-lasting Graves disease. Regarding the study as a whole: Patients with persistent Graves' had lower TCR diversity than newly diagnosed patients.

Investigators prepared the TCR beta libraries by applying iRepertoire HTBI primers and Arm-PCR of CDR3 regions. From the multiplex PCR reads, TCRdb called clonotypes with MiXCR, one entry per CDR3 protein. The table lists under 700,000 distinct CDR3 sequences, roughly 16% of them singletons, with 20% to 30% in the top ten. The data were also submitted as part of a second study, on T cells in Graves' hyperthyroidism and ophthalmopathy.

The rearrangement joins TRBV4-2 to TRBJ2-7; a weak D match, TRBD1 (5 bases). The starting material was peripheral blood mononuclear cells (PBMCs), obtained at new diagnosis, from a patient treated with antithyroid drugs. This TCR was sampled from a woman aged 35-65 years with Graves disease. DNA for the CDR3: TGTGCCAGCAGCCAAACACAGGACATCTCCTACGAGCAGTACTTC. As protein: CASSQTQDISYEQYF.